This T cell receptor (beta chain) originates from a study of graft-versus-host responses after intestinal transplantation. Study-level background: Recipients received multivisceral, liver-intestinal, or isolated intestinal transplants.

Both intraepithelial and lamina propria lymphocytes were released by processing graft tissue. Trimming removed 1 base at V and 6 bases at J, with 7 bases between. The CDR3 totals 13 residues. Germline V CDR1 and CDR2: SEHNR, FQNEAQ (reference sequence). About this clone itself: Its antigen is as yet unknown.

Overall study findings and caveats: Recipient marrow held GvH clones, some first seen in ileum or blood. Some patients had graft-donor T cell macrochimerism. In their allografts, the ratios of graft-versus-host to host-versus-graft T cell clones were high.

The repertoire was sequenced with immunoSEQ multiplex PCR; TCRdb's copy has only in-frame clones and lacks some. This table holds approximately 15,000 clones, roughly three fifths found once. The receptor was isolated from a human patient who received an intestinal transplant, so some T cells may come from the graft donor. The V call is TRBV7-9, the J call TRBJ2-1; D gene ambiguous. The material was ileum tissue, obtained 524 days after transplant. CDR3 protein: CASSLVAANEQFF. The CDR3, as DNA: TGTGCCAGCAGCTTAGTGGCCGCCAATGAGCAGTTCTTC.